The 12 T cell receptor beta chains below all came from one sample that was sequenced in a study of a mutant IDH1 vaccine in newly diagnosed glioma. The table came from immunoSEQ multiplex PCR; TCRdb's copy has only in-frame clones and leaves some out. This table has around 130,000 clones, 80% appearing once. Time point defined: week 11, during vaccination. All doses held 300 ug of mutant IDH1 20-mer peptide, with topical imiquimod. No antigen has been assigned to these receptors. Sequenced material: PBMCs, taken from a glioma patient whose treatment included an IDH1 peptide vaccine. These receptors were obtained from a man in his forties or fifties with glioma.

On this clone: The sample holds other DNA sequences that translate to the same CDR3. The J gene is TRBJ2-7, the V gene TRBV4-1, with a possible D match to TRBD1 (6 bases). V gave up 1 base and J gave up 2 bases, with 12 bases separating them. The CDR3 spans 15 residues. Per the germline V gene, CDR1 is MGHRA and CDR2 is YSYEKL. CDR3 sequence: CASSQVGTGPYEQYF. The CDR3 DNA reads TGCGCCAGCAGCCAAGTTGGTACAGGGCCCTACGAGCAGTACTTC.

The chain uses TRBV6-5 and TRBJ2-5; D may be TRBD1 or TRBD2 (5 bases each). The CDR3 spans 12 residues. V lost 7 bases to trimming and J lost 11 bases, with 17 bases between them. Per germline, CDR1 MNHEY and CDR2 SVGAGI. CDR3: CASIAGRGEQYF. In DNA, the CDR3 is TGTGCCAGCATCGCAGGCAGAGGGGAGCAGTACTTC.

The rearrangement uses TRBV9 and TRBJ1-4; TRBD1 agrees at 8 bases. V dropped 0 bases and J dropped 4; count of bases not matched to a gene: 5. This CDR3 has 16 residues. The V gene's germline CDR1 is SGDLS and CDR2 YYNGEE. DNA of the CDR3: TGTGCCAGCAGCGTAGACTCGACAGGGGTTAATGAAAAACTGTTTTTT. Protein sequence: CASSVDSTGVNEKLFF. The variable domain in full, with the rest retrieved from reference TRBV9 and TRBJ1-4, is DSGVTQTPKHLITATGQRVTLRCSPRSGDLSVYWYQQSLDQGLQFLIQYYNGEERAKGNILERFSAQQFPDLHSELNLSSLELGDSALYFCASSVDSTGVNEKLFFGSGTQLSVL.

This clone was seen once. The chain carries TRBV6-1 and TRBJ2-7; TRBD1 aligns across 9 bases. Germline loops: CDR1 MNHNS, CDR2 SASEGT. CDR3 size: 19 residues. The ends lost 1 base at V and 1 base at J; junction bases unmatched: 14. Written as DNA, the CDR3 is TGTGCCAGCAGTGAAGTTATGGGACAGGGTTCCTTTTGGTCCTACGAGCAGTACTTC. It codes for CASSEVMGQGSFWSYEQYF.

This clone was counted a single time. The rearrangement joins TRBV2 to TRBJ2-1; 7 bases fit TRBD2. This CDR3 spans 14 amino acids. V gave up 3 bases and J gave up 10 bases; unmatched junction bases: 9. Germline-derived CDR1 and CDR2 are SNHLY and FYNNEI. The DNA for the CDR3 is TGTGCCAGCAGTGATCTAGCGGAGGGTAGGGAGCAGTTCTTC. As protein: CASSDLAEGREQFF.

This chain connects TRBV15 to TRBJ2-6; 7 bases line up with TRBD1. V gave up 3 bases and J gave up 2 bases; unmatched junction bases: 1. The CDR3 runs to 15 residues. Per germline, CDR1 LNHNV and CDR2 YYDKDF (reference sequence). CDR3 in amino acids: CATSRTGTGANVLTF. CDR3 sequence (DNA): TGTGCCACCAGCAGGACAGGGACTGGGGCCAACGTCCTGACTTTC. Drawing the rest from reference TRBV15 and TRBJ2-6, the complete variable domain is DAMVIQNPRYQVTQFGKPVTLSCSQTLNHNVMYWYQQKSSQAPKLLFHYYDKDFNNEADTPDNFQSRRPNTSFCFLDIRSPGLGDTAMYLCATSRTGTGANVLTFGAGSRLTVL.

The chain links TRBV25-1 to TRBJ1-2; D unresolved. Germline loops: CDR1 MGHDK, CDR2 SYGVNS. The CDR3 spans 16 residues. The ends were cut back, 1 base at V and 0 bases at J, with 12 bases in the middle. The chain's CDR3 is CASSESGALANYGYTF. In DNA, the CDR3 is TGTGCCAGCAGTGAATCCGGCGCGCTAGCTAACTATGGCTACACCTTC.

This rearrangement joins TRBV5-4 to TRBJ2-7, with a possible D match to TRBD1 (6 bases). The CDR3 is 13 residues long. Trimming stripped 2 bases from V and 1 base from J, with 7 bases between. Looked up from germline, CDR1 is SGHNT and CDR2 is YYREEE (reference sequence). The CDR3 sequence: CASSLQGSYEQYF. The CDR3 coding sequence is TGTGCCAGCAGCTTACAGGGTTCCTACGAGCAGTACTTC.

This clone was seen only once. CDR3: CASSQQGLTNEKLFF. The CDR3 DNA sequence: TGTGCCAGTAGTCAACAGGGTTTAACTAATGAAAAACTGTTTTTT. This rearrangement joins TRBV19 to TRBJ1-4; weak D call: TRBD1 (6 bases). Trimming shortened V by 5 bases and J by 1 base, and 11 bases separated the two germline ends. Germline V gives CDR1 LNHDA, CDR2 SQIVND (reference sequence). There are 15 residues in the CDR3.

The chain is built from TRBV18 and TRBJ1-2, with a possible D match to TRBD1 (5 bases). The ends were cut back, 6 bases at V and 10 bases at J, with 24 bases in the middle. The CDR3 totals 15 residues. The germline CDR1 and CDR2 sequences are KGHSH and LQKENI. The CDR3 is CASSYGTELRAPYTF. In DNA form, the CDR3 reads TGTGCCAGCTCCTACGGGACGGAGCTACGGGCTCCCTACACCTTC.

This chain joins TRBV5-5 and TRBJ1-4, with 10 bases identical to TRBD1. The CDR3 sequence is 14 residues long. Germline V gene sequence: CDR1 SGHKS, CDR2 YYEKEE (reference sequence). The V gene end was trimmed by 1 base and the J gene end by 7 bases; junction bases not matched to a gene: 1. The CDR3 loop reads CASSLRDRGEKLFF. The CDR3, as DNA: TGTGCCAGCAGCTTGCGGGACAGGGGTGAAAAACTGTTTTTT. Full variable domain (outside the CDR3, taken from reference TRBV5-5 and TRBJ1-4): DAGVTQSPTHLIKTRGQQVTLRCSPISGHKSVSWYQQVLGQGPQFIFQYYEKEERGRGNFPDRFSARQFPNYSSELNVNALLLGDSALYLCASSLRDRGEKLFFGSGTQLSVL.

CDR3 sequence (DNA): TGTGCCAGCAGTGAAGCAGTGCTAGCGGGAGGGCTCGAGCAGTACTTC. Protein product: CASSEAVLAGGLEQYF. The chain combines TRBV6-1 with TRBJ2-7; 12 bases are a match to TRBD2. This CDR3 comprises 16 residues. Germline values: CDR1 MNHNS, CDR2 SASEGT. The V gene end was trimmed by 0 bases and the J gene end by 6 bases; junction bases not matched to a gene: 6.